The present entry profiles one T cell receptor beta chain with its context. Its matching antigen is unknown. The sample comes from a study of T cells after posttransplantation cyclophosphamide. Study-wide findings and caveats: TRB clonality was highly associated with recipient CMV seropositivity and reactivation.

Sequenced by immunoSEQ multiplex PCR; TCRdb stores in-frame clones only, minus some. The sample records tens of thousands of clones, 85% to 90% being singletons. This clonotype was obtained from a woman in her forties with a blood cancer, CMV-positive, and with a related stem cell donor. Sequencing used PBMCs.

The CDR3, as DNA: TGCACCAGCACCCCACAGCATTTT. Residues: CTSTPQHF. V gene TRBV1 combines with J gene TRBJ1-5; TRBD1, the D gene given by the table, was not confirmed from the DNA. TRBV1 constitutes a pseudogene. There are 8 residues in the CDR3.